The entry below gives a single T cell receptor (beta chain) sequence along with its context. This sample was taken from a study of blood T cell repertoires in COVID-19. In germline, CDR1 is LGHNA, CDR2 YNFKEQ. The V segment lost 1 base and the J segment 6 bases; nucleotides outside the gene matches: 8. This CDR3 is built from 15 residues. Here immunoSEQ multiplex PCR was the method, and the copy in TCRdb shows in-frame clones only, minus some. This sample carries fewer than 400,000 clones, 85% of them seen once, and the ten largest clones take roughly 3.6%. The receptor's source is a woman aged 18 to 35 with acute or convalescent COVID-19. The sample comprised peripheral blood. The chain combines TRBV4-2 with TRBJ1-2, with 7 positions matching TRBD1. The CDR3 is CASSQGVGQGDGYTF. Written as DNA, the CDR3 is TGTGCCAGCAGCCAAGGGGTGGGGCAGGGGGATGGCTACACCTTC.